This T cell receptor (beta chain) originates from a study of T cells in Graves' hyperthyroidism and ophthalmopathy. Amplified TCR beta CDR3 regions came from RNA transcripts. HTBI primers were employed in a first-round RT-PCR of the TCR CDR3. TCRdb re-called the multiplex PCR reads through MiXCR, storing one row per CDR3 protein. The sample shows more than 500,000 distinct CDR3 sequences, about a sixth of them seen only once. Germline CDR1 reads SGHTA; CDR2 reads FQGTGA. The CDR3 is made up of 16 amino acids. The V and J ends lost 3 bases and 2 bases, in that order; junction bases with no gene match: 4. In its sample, this clonotype was seen many times.

The receptor comes from a young woman with Graves' hyperthyroidism. The sample comprised blood. This chain links TRBV7-3 with TRBJ2-3; 11 bases agree with TRBD2. In nucleotides, the CDR3 is TGTGCCAGCAGCTTTGGACTAGCGGGTAACACAGATACGCAGTATTTT. Translated: CASSFGLAGNTDTQYF.